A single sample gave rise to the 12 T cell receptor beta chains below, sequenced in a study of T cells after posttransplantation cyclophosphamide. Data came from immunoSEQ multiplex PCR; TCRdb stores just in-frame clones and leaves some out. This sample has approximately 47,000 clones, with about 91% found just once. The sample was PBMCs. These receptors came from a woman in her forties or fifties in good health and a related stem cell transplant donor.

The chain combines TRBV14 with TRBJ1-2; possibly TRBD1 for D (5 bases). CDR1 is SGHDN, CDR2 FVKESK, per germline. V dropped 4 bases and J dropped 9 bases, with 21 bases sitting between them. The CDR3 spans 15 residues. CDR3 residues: CASSRLQASHRRYTF. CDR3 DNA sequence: TGTGCCAGCAGCCGATTACAGGCCTCTCACCGTCGCTACACCTTC.

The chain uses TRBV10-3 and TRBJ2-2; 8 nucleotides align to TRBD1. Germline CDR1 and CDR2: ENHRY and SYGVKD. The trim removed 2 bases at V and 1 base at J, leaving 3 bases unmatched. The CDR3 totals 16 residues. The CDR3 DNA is TGTGCCATCAGTGAGGGACAGGGAGTGAACACCGGGGAGCTGTTTTTT. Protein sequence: CAISEGQGVNTGELFF.

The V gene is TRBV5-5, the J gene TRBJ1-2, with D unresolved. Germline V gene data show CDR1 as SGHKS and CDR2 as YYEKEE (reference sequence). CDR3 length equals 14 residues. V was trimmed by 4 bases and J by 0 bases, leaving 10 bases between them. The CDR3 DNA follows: TGTGCCAGCAGCACGCGGGAGCCTAACTATGGCTACACCTTC. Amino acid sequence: CASSTREPNYGYTF.

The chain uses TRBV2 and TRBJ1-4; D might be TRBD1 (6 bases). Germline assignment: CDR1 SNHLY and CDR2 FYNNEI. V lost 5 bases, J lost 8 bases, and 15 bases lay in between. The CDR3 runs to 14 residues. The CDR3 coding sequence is TGTGCCAGCAGTCCTTTACGAGGGGGAGAAAAACTGTTTTTT. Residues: CASSPLRGGEKLFF.

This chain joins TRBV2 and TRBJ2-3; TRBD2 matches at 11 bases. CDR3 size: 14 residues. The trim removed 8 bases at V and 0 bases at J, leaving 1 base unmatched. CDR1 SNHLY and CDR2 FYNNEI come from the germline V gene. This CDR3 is CASLAGGSTDTQYF. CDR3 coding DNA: TGTGCCAGCTTAGCGGGGGGGAGCACAGATACGCAGTATTTT.

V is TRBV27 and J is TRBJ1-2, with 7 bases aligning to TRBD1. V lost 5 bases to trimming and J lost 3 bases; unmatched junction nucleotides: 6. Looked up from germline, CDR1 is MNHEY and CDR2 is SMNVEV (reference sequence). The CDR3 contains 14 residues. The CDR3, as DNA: TGTGCCAGCAGTCCTGACAGGGTTGACTATGGCTACACCTTC. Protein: CASSPDRVDYGYTF.

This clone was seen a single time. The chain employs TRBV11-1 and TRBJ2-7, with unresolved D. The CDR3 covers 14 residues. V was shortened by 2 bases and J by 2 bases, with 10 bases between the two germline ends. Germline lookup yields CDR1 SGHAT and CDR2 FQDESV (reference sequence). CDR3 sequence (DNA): TGTGCCAGCAGCTTATCTAGAGGAACCTACGAGCAGTACTTC. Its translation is CASSLSRGTYEQYF.

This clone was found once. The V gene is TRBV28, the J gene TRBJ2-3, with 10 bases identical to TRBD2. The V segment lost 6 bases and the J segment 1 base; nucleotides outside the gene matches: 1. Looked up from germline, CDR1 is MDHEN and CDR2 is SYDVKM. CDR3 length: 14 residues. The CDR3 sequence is CASSGTSGTDTQYF. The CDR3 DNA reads TGTGCCAGCAGCGGGACTAGCGGCACAGATACGCAGTATTTT.

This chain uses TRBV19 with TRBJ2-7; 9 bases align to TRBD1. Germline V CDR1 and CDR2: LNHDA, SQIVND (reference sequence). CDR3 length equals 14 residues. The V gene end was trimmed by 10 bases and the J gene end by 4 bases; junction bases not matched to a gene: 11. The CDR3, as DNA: TGTGCCACCGCGATGGGGACAGGGCCGTACGAGCAGTACTTC. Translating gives CATAMGTGPYEQYF. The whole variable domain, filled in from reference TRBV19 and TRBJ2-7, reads DGGITQSPKYLFRKEGQNVTLSCEQNLNHDAMYWYRQDPGQGLRLIYYSQIVNDFQKGDIAEGYSVSREKKESFPLTVTSAQKNPTAFYLCATAMGTGPYEQYFGPGTRLTVT.

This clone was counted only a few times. The CDR3 region has the DNA TGTGCCAGCAGCTTAGAAGGAGCGGGGGGTAACTCTGGGGCCAACGTCCTGACTTTC. As protein: CASSLEGAGGNSGANVLTF. The chain carries TRBV7-8 and TRBJ2-6; 9 positions agree with TRBD2. Germline-derived CDR1 and CDR2 are SGHVS and FQNEAQ. This CDR3 spans 19 amino acids. Unmatched junction bases numbered 7, after V lost 1 base and J lost 0 bases.

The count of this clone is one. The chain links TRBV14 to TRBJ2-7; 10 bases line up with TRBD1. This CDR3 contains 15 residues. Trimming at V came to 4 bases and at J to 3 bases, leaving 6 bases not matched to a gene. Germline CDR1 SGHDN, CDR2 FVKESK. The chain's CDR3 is CASSLTTGGIYEQYF. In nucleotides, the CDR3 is TGTGCCAGCAGCCTTACGACAGGGGGCATCTACGAGCAGTACTTC.

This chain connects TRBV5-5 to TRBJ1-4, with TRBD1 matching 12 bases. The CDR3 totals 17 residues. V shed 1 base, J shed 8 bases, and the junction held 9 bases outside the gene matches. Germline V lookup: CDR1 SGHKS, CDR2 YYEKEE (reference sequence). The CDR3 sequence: CASSLLGQGAREEKLFF. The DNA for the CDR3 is TGTGCCAGCAGCTTGTTGGGACAGGGGGCGAGAGAAGAAAAACTGTTTTTT.